A single sample is the source of the 7 T cell receptor beta chains below, sequenced in a study of technical replicates of blood from four donors (dated by TCRdb to 2017 to 2019). The receptor library was made with the immunoSEQ multiplex PCR assay. Drawn from immuneACCESS, this table holds only the in-frame rearrangements with V and J called that TCRdb kept. Clones are partly lost; checked studies trace under half to an unresolved V gene and leave the rest unexplained. The sample profile shows approximately 70,000 clones; roughly 90% of them were found once. The ten largest clonotypes hold around 4.5% of the sample. Sequenced: PBMCs. These receptors were obtained from a human donor in good health. Some clones in this sample may be carry-over from other donors' samples.

This clone was recorded once. The V and J genes are TRBV7-2 and TRBJ2-7; 8 bases fit TRBD2. The CDR3 contains 15 residues. J gave up 7 bases and V 5 bases, and 13 bases lay outside the gene matches. Germline V CDR1 and CDR2: SGHTA, FQGNSA. CDR3 DNA sequence: TGTGCCAGCAGCCCGCCAGAAGCGGGAGTGGGGGAGCAGTACTTC. Translating it yields CASSPPEAGVGEQYF.

The chain employs TRBV10-3 and TRBJ1-1; D call uncertain. The CDR3 length is 13 residues. Germline values: CDR1 ENHRY, CDR2 SYGVKD. V was trimmed by 10 bases and J by 1 base, leaving 13 bases between them. The CDR3 reads CATWTFGNTEAFF. In DNA, the CDR3 is TGTGCCACCTGGACTTTCGGGAACACTGAAGCTTTCTTT.

The chain joins TRBV14 to TRBJ2-3; 12 positions agree with TRBD1. Germline V gives CDR1 SGHDN, CDR2 FVKESK. Trimming cost V 3 bases and J 3 bases; bases outside gene matches: 4. This CDR3 is built from 16 residues. In DNA form, the CDR3 reads TGTGCCAGCAGCCAGTGGGGACAGGGGGCAACAGATACGCAGTATTTT. Protein product: CASSQWGQGATDTQYF.

V and J are TRBV30 and TRBJ1-5; D may be TRBD1 (6 bases). V lost 2 bases and J 7 bases, leaving 12 bases between the germline ends. This CDR3 comprises 13 residues. Germline V CDR1 and CDR2: GTSNPN, SVGIG (reference sequence). The CDR3 reads CAWSSQGGQPQHF. CDR3 DNA sequence: TGTGCCTGGAGTTCACAGGGTGGACAGCCCCAGCATTTT.

The V gene is TRBV6-5, the J gene TRBJ2-5, with TRBD1 matching over 9 bases. Unmatched junction bases numbered 8, after V lost 11 bases and J lost 1 base. CDR1 MNHEY and CDR2 SVGAGI come from the germline V gene. CDR3 length: 14 residues. The CDR3 DNA reads TGTGCCGTTAGGGACAGGGACCTCCAAGAGACCCAGTACTTC. It specifies CAVRDRDLQETQYF.

The chain employs TRBV12-5 and TRBJ2-1; D is undetermined. Germline CDR1 LGHNT, CDR2 FRNRAP. Trimming took 0 bases from V and 9 from J, leaving 9 bases between them. The CDR3 has 13 amino acids. The CDR3 sequence: CASGLVSEREQFF. In DNA, the CDR3 is TGTGCTAGTGGTTTGGTTTCAGAACGTGAGCAGTTCTTC. The full variable domain, its missing parts supplied by reference TRBV12-5 and TRBJ2-1, is DARVTQTPRHKVTEMGQEVTMRCQPILGHNTVFWYRQTMMQGLELLAYFRNRAPLDDSGMPKDRFSAEMPDATLATLKIQPSEPRDSAVYFCASGLVSEREQFFGPGTRLTVL.

The chain joins TRBV5-1 to TRBJ2-3, with a weak D call TRBD2 (6 bases). The CDR3 consists of 15 residues. The V and J ends lost 3 bases and 1 base respectively, with 12 bases between them. The germline gives CDR1 SGHRS, CDR2 YFSETQ. The CDR3 DNA is TGCGCCAGCAGCTCAGGTTCTAGCGGCACAGATACGCAGTATTTT. It codes for CASSSGSSGTDTQYF. The variable domain in full, completed from reference TRBV5-1 and TRBJ2-3, reads KAGVTQTPRYLIKTRGQQVTLSCSPISGHRSVSWYQQTPGQGLQFLFEYFSETQRNKGNFPGRFSGRQFSNSRSEMNVSTLELGDSALYLCASSSGSSGTDTQYFGPGTRLTVL.